The 11 T cell receptor beta chains listed next were all sequenced from one sample in a study of Ad26.COV2.S vaccination and SARS-CoV-2 variants. The protocol was immunoSEQ multiplex PCR, while the TCRdb copy is restricted to in-frame clones and leaves out a portion. Here the sample spans about 400,000 clones, 83% being singletons. Indicated treatment: roughly 19 received Ad26.COV2.S at low or high dose, single or two shots; roughly 5 received placebo; per-sample allocation not given. After the first vaccine or placebo injection, samples were drawn on day 63. The sample consisted of peripheral blood, taken in a trial of Ad26.COV2.S vaccine versus placebo. The receptors derive from a person between 18 and 60 years old who received the Ad26.COV2.S COVID-19 vaccine or a placebo.

This clone occurred a few times. The gene calls are TRBV7-3 and TRBJ1-1, with D possibly TRBD1 on 5 matching bases. From germline, CDR1 is SGHTA and CDR2 FQGTGA. Trimming shortened V by 5 bases and J by 2 bases, and 9 bases separated the two germline ends. CDR3 size: 13 residues. The DNA of the CDR3 is TGTGCCAGCAGCGCGACAGTAAACACTGAAGCTTTCTTT. This gives the protein CASSATVNTEAFF.

The rearrangement uses TRBV5-1 and TRBJ2-3; 7 bases align to TRBD2. CDR3 length: 16 amino acids. Unmatched junction bases numbered 8, after V lost 4 bases and J lost 0 bases. Germline loops: CDR1 SGHRS, CDR2 YFSETQ. The CDR3 loop is CASSRSGGSSTDTQYF. CDR3 nucleotides: TGCGCCAGCAGCCGTTCGGGGGGAAGTAGCACAGATACGCAGTATTTT.

The rearrangement links TRBV27 to TRBJ1-1; D uncertain. Trimming took off 5 bases at V and 0 bases at J, with 10 bases between the two ends. Germline V gene sequence: CDR1 MNHEY, CDR2 SMNVEV (reference sequence). The CDR3 is 14 amino acids. The CDR3 DNA is TGTGCCAGCAGTCCCAGCTTGATGAACACTGAAGCTTTCTTT. It yields the protein CASSPSLMNTEAFF.

This rearrangement joins TRBV18 to TRBJ1-1; D is possibly TRBD1 (5 bases). The CDR3 runs 15 residues. Germline V gives CDR1 KGHSH, CDR2 LQKENI. Trimming took 2 bases from V and 1 from J, leaving 11 bases between them. This chain's CDR3 is CASSPIPTENTEAFF. The CDR3 coding sequence is TGTGCCAGCTCACCAATCCCGACAGAGAACACTGAAGCTTTCTTT.

As regards this clone: Other DNA sequences in this sample translate to the same CDR3. This chain links TRBV3-1 (or the pseudogene TRBV3-2) with TRBJ2-1; D may be TRBD2 (6 bases). This CDR3 is 15 amino acids long. Germline CDR1 and CDR2: LGHDT and YNNKEL (reference sequence). Trimming removed 2 bases from V and 2 bases from J, with 10 bases in between. The CDR3 loop is CASSQRRGTYNEQFF. CDR3 sequence (DNA): TGTGCCAGCAGCCAACGGCGGGGAACCTACAATGAGCAGTTCTTC.

This clone occurred once. The rearrangement uses TRBV29-1 and TRBJ2-3; D unresolved. The V gene lost 0 bases and the J gene lost 3 bases, with 4 bases spanning the gap. This CDR3 contains 12 residues. CDR1 is SQVTM and CDR2 is ANQGSEA in the germline V gene. This CDR3 reads CSVEDVTDTQYF. In nucleotides, the CDR3 is TGCAGCGTTGAAGATGTAACAGATACGCAGTATTTT.

The V gene is TRBV9, the J gene TRBJ1-2, with D tentatively TRBD1 (5 bases). Germline values: CDR1 SGDLS, CDR2 YYNGEE. V was pared by 0 bases and J by 4 bases, with 13 bases between. The CDR3 consists of 15 residues. Here the CDR3 reads CASSVASVRGYGYTF. Written as DNA, the CDR3 is TGTGCCAGCAGCGTAGCTTCGGTGAGGGGCTATGGCTACACCTTC.

The chain links TRBV6-5 to TRBJ1-5, with D unresolved. The ends were cut back, 6 bases at V and 2 bases at J, with 8 bases in the middle. Germline CDR1 and CDR2: MNHEY and SVGAGI. The CDR3 totals 13 residues. The CDR3 loop is CASSVWGNQPQHF. The CDR3, as DNA: TGTGCCAGCAGCGTTTGGGGCAATCAGCCCCAGCATTTT.

V usage is TRBV5-5 and J usage is TRBJ1-2, with TRBD1 matching over 10 bases. V was pared by 4 bases and J by 6 bases, with 9 bases of the junction left unmatched. CDR3 length: 15 residues. Germline CDR1 and CDR2: SGHKS and YYEKEE (reference sequence). CDR3 DNA sequence: TGTGCCAGCAGCCTCCGACAGGGGGCAGCGAATGGCTACACCTTC. Amino acid sequence: CASSLRQGAANGYTF.

This sequence joins TRBV3-1 (or the pseudogene TRBV3-2) and TRBJ2-2; tentative D call: TRBD1 (6 bases). From germline, CDR1 is LGHDT and CDR2 YNNKEL (reference sequence). Trimming shortened V by 3 bases and J by 4 bases, and 18 bases separated the two germline ends. The CDR3 is 17 residues long. The CDR3 sequence is CASSQEGQRLSTGELFF. In DNA form, the CDR3 reads TGTGCCAGCAGCCAGGAAGGACAGAGACTTTCCACCGGGGAGCTGTTTTTT.

The CDR3 DNA reads as TGTGCCAGCAGCAGACATAGAATCAATGAGCAGTTCTTC. The encoded protein is CASSRHRINEQFF. The chain recombines TRBV11-1 with TRBJ2-1; D gene uncertain. Germline V gene lookup returns CDR1 SGHAT and CDR2 FQDESV (reference sequence). Trimming pared 5 bases from V and 6 bases from J, leaving 11 bases between. The CDR3 contains 13 residues.